These 14 T cell receptor beta chains came from one sample sequenced in a study of blood T cells in healthy people across ages. Together with a sample-barcoded 5' primer, a J-beta primer mix was included in a second PCR lasting about 7 to 11 cycles. TCRdb re-derived calls from the 5' RACE reads in MiXCR, one entry per CDR3 protein. The profile covers 450,000 to 600,000 distinct CDR3 sequences, with about 29% appearing a single time and approximately 3.5% taken by the ten largest. The data also belong to a second study, concerning T cells of mothers and their children.

The sample comprised blood. Source of these receptors: a boy between 2 and 10 years old in good health.

A remark on this clonotype: One end of the junction varies from germline; a read error may be responsible. The chain combines TRBV4-1 with TRBJ1-5; possibly TRBD1 for D (5 bases). Germline V lookup: CDR1 MGHRA, CDR2 YSYEKL. The CDR3 contains 14 residues. As DNA, the CDR3 is TGCGCCAGCAACCAAGGGGCAGGGAACCAGCCCCAGCATTTT. Its protein is CASNQGAGNQPQHF.

The CDR3 region has the DNA TGCAGTGCTAGATGGGCCGGGACTAGCGGGTACAATGAGCAGTTCTTC. It is translated as CSARWAGTSGYNEQFF. J is TRBJ2-1 and V is TRBV20-1, with 12 nucleotides matching TRBD2. The germline V gene has CDR1 DFQATT and CDR2 SNEGSKA (reference sequence). Trimming took 2 bases from V and 4 from J; bases not matched to a gene: 6. The CDR3 loop spans 16 amino acids.

This clonotype was seen ten or more times. The chain uses TRBV6-5 and TRBJ2-1, with TRBD2 matching 8 bases. This CDR3 spans 14 amino acids. Per germline, CDR1 MNHEY and CDR2 SVGAGI. V lost 5 bases and J lost 4; bases outside the gene matches: 4. The CDR3 nucleotides are TGTGCCAGCAGTATGGCTAGCGGGTACAATGAGCAGTTCTTC. Protein product: CASSMASGYNEQFF.

The chain joins TRBV5-1 to TRBJ1-1, with 9 bases lining up with TRBD1. With 3 bases clipped from V and 6 bases from J, the junction kept 3 bases outside the gene matches. Germline CDR1 and CDR2: SGHRS and YFSETQ. The CDR3 has 13 amino acids. CDR3 sequence: CASSSTGGAEAFF. CDR3 DNA: TGCGCCAGCAGCTCGACAGGGGGGGCTGAAGCTTTCTTT.

The J gene is TRBJ1-4, the V gene TRBV27; D unclear. The CDR3 consists of 15 residues. Looked up from germline, CDR1 is MNHEY and CDR2 is SMNVEV (reference sequence). The germline V and J ends were trimmed by 0 bases and 5 bases, with 10 bases remaining between them. This CDR3 reads CASSLSWVPNEKLFF. CDR3 nucleotides: TGTGCCAGCAGTTTATCTTGGGTGCCCAATGAAAAACTGTTTTTT. The variable domain in full, with the rest retrieved from reference TRBV27 and TRBJ1-4, is EAQVTQNPRYLITVTGKKLTVTCSQNMNHEYMSWYRQDPGLGLRQIYYSMNVEVTDKGDVPEGYKVSRKEKRNFPLILESPSPNQTSLYFCASSLSWVPNEKLFFGSGTQLSVL.

V and J are TRBV4-3 and TRBJ1-6, with TRBD1 matching 11 bases. The length of the CDR3 is 15 residues. With V trimmed by 3 bases and J by 7 bases, 2 bases remained unmatched. CDR1 LGHNA and CDR2 YSLEER come from the germline V gene. In nucleotides, the CDR3 is TGCGCCAGCAGCCAGCGGGACAGGGGGAATTCACCCCTCCACTTT. Translation: CASSQRDRGNSPLHF.

This clonotype was counted between two and nine times. The V gene is TRBV7-8, the J gene TRBJ1-5, with a weak D call TRBD1 (5 bases). The germline gives CDR1 SGHVS, CDR2 FQNEAQ. The CDR3 consists of 17 residues. Trimming took off 1 base at V and 0 bases at J, with 13 bases between the two ends. In nucleotides, the CDR3 is TGTGCCAGCAGCTTAGGAGGGGTGGGTAATAGCAATCAGCCCCAGCATTTT. Encoded protein: CASSLGGVGNSNQPQHF.

CDR3 in DNA: TGTGCCAGCAGTACAGGGGACTCTGGGGCCAACGTCCTGACTTTC. It yields the protein CASSTGDSGANVLTF. The chain couples TRBV6-5 to TRBJ2-6; 7 positions agree with TRBD1. The V segment lost 5 bases and the J segment 0 bases; nucleotides outside the gene matches: 1. Germline V gene data show CDR1 as MNHEY and CDR2 as SVGAGI. CDR3 length equals 15 residues.

V gene TRBV3-1 combines with J gene TRBJ2-1, with 13 bases lining up with TRBD2. J gave up 7 bases and V 2 bases, and 5 bases lay outside the gene matches. Germline V CDR1 and CDR2: LGHDT, YNNKEL (reference sequence). CDR3 length: 16 amino acids. DNA for the CDR3: TGTGCCAGCAGCCAATCGGGACTAGCGGGACTTAATGAGCAGTTCTTC. Translating gives CASSQSGLAGLNEQFF.

The chain employs TRBV7-9 and TRBJ1-1; D is perhaps TRBD1 (5 bases). The germline V gene has CDR1 SEHNR and CDR2 FQNEAQ (reference sequence). Between the trimmed V and J ends, which lost 5 bases and 5 bases, there was a span of 18 bases. This CDR3 has 15 residues. The CDR3 spells CASSPGLGLRTEAFF. As DNA, the CDR3 is TGTGCCAGCAGCCCAGGTCTGGGGCTGAGGACTGAAGCTTTCTTT.

In this sample, this clonotype turned up many times. This chain uses TRBV29-1 with TRBJ2-7; perhaps TRBD1 as D (5 bases). Trimming took off 4 bases at V and 2 bases at J, with 18 bases between the two ends. The V gene's germline CDR1 is SQVTM and CDR2 ANQGSEA. The CDR3 has 15 amino acids. The CDR3 protein is CSVAPAGLLPYEQYF. DNA for the CDR3: TGCAGCGTTGCCCCGGCAGGGTTGCTCCCCTACGAGCAGTACTTC.

This clonotype came up a few times. The V call is TRBV12-3 or TRBV12-4, the J call TRBJ1-6; D gene uncertain. The CDR3 is 12 residues long. Between the trimmed V and J ends, which lost 3 bases and 7 bases, there was a span of 4 bases. The CDR3 sequence: CASSFRNSPLHF. CDR3 in DNA: TGTGCCAGCAGTTTTAGAAATTCACCCCTCCACTTT.

The chain carries TRBV7-9 and TRBJ1-5; D is undetermined. The CDR3 sequence is 17 residues long. Germline V CDR1 and CDR2: SEHNR, FQNEAQ (reference sequence). The germline V and J ends were trimmed by 2 bases and 2 bases, with 16 bases remaining between them. This CDR3 reads CASSLFGGDSGNQPQHF. CDR3 in DNA: TGTGCCAGCAGCTTATTTGGAGGAGACTCTGGCAATCAGCCCCAGCATTTT.

V is TRBV7-8 and J is TRBJ1-6; 9 bases line up with TRBD1. Germline V CDR1 and CDR2: SGHVS, FQNEAQ. V was clipped by 3 bases and J by 8 bases; unmatched bases: 5. The length of the CDR3 is 15 residues. The CDR3 spells CASSLDRGRHSPLHF. In DNA form, the CDR3 reads TGTGCCAGCAGCTTGGACAGGGGACGACATTCACCCCTCCACTTT.